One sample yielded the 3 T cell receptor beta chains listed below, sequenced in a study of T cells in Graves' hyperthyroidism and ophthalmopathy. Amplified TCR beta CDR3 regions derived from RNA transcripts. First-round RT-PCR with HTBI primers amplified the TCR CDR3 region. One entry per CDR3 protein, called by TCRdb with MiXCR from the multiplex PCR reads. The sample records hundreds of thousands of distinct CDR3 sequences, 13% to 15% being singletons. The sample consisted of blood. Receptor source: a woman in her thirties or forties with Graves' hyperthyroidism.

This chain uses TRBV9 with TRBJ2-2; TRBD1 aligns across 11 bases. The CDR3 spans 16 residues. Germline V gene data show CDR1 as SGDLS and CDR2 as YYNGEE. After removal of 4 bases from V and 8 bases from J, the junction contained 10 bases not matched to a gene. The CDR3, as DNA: TGTGCCAGCAGCCCCCGGACAGGGGGCGCAACTGGGGAGCTGTTTTTT. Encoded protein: CASSPRTGGATGELFF.

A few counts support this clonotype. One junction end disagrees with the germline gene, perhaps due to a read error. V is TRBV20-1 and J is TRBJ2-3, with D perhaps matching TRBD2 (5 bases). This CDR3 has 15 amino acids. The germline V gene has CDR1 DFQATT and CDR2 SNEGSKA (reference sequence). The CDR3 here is CSASFAGSSTDTRYF. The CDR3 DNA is TGCAGTGCTAGCTTTGCGGGTTCTAGCACAGATACGCGGTATTTT.

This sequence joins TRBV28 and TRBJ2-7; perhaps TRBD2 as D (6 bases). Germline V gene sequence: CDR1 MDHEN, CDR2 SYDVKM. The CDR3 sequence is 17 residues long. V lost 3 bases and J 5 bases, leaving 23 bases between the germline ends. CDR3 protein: CASSFLGRPGLKDEQYF. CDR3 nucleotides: TGTGCCAGCAGTTTTTTAGGCAGGCCGGGACTTAAGGACGAGCAGTACTTC.